Following are 13 T cell receptor beta chains from one sample sequenced in a study of cytomegalovirus exposure and HLA in healthy donors. PCR involved 60 Vbeta and 13 Jbeta primers. Here immunoSEQ multiplex PCR was the method, and the copy in TCRdb shows in-frame clones only, minus some. In the table there are around 190,000 clones, roughly nine tenths of which are singletons. The sequenced sample was PBMCs. All receptors come from a boy aged 2 to 10 in good health and CMV-seronegative.

This chain joins TRBV28 and TRBJ1-5, with TRBD1 matching over 7 bases. This CDR3 is 14 amino acids long. Germline CDR1 MDHEN, CDR2 SYDVKM. Trimming took 6 bases from V and 6 from J; bases not matched to a gene: 8. This CDR3 reads CASSLSHRGQPQHF. CDR3 coding DNA: TGTGCCAGCAGCCTTTCGCACAGGGGTCAGCCCCAGCATTTT.

This chain links TRBV6-5 with TRBJ2-7; D might be TRBD2 (6 bases). Germline values: CDR1 MNHEY, CDR2 SVGAGI. The CDR3 has 16 residues. V shed 4 bases and J shed 2 bases, with 18 bases lying between them. CDR3 nucleotide sequence: TGTGCCAGCAGTTCCCCCCGGAGGGCGAGCACCTACGAGCAGTACTTC. It is translated as CASSSPRRASTYEQYF.

The chain has TRBV19 and TRBJ2-2; 7 bases align to TRBD1. The CDR3 is made up of 17 amino acids. Germline values: CDR1 LNHDA, CDR2 SQIVND (reference sequence). V lost 1 base, J lost 3 bases, and 8 bases stayed unmatched. This chain's CDR3 is CASSIGGTAGYTGELFF. CDR3 sequence (DNA): TGTGCCAGTAGTATAGGAGGGACAGCTGGTTACACCGGGGAGCTGTTTTTT.

The genes are TRBV28 and TRBJ1-2; 9 positions match TRBD1. This CDR3 comprises 16 residues. CDR1 and CDR2 from the germline V gene are MDHEN and SYDVKM. V gave up 3 bases and J gave up 4 bases; unmatched junction bases: 9. The CDR3 region is CASSLWAGQGFYGYTF. Here the CDR3 DNA reads TGTGCCAGCAGTTTGTGGGCGGGACAGGGATTCTATGGCTACACCTTC.

This chain uses TRBV28 with TRBJ1-5; no clear D. The CDR3 runs to 13 residues. V was cut by 1 base and J by 2 bases, with 3 bases left in between. CDR1 is MDHEN and CDR2 is SYDVKM in the germline V gene. This CDR3 is CASSLLGNQPQHF. CDR3 DNA sequence: TGTGCCAGCAGTTTATTAGGCAATCAGCCCCAGCATTTT.

As DNA, the CDR3 is TGTGCCAGCAGCAAAAAACTCTTGCCCGGGGGGAGCGATGAGCAGTTCTTC. It codes for CASSKKLLPGGSDEQFF. This sequence joins TRBV21-1 and TRBJ2-1; TRBD2, the table's D call, was not compared with the DNA. TRBV21-1 is tagged as a pseudogene. This CDR3 spans 17 amino acids.

The rearrangement links TRBV19 to TRBJ1-2; 10 nucleotides line up with TRBD1. J was trimmed by 3 bases and V by 3 bases; bases with no gene match: 7. Germline V gene sequence: CDR1 LNHDA, CDR2 SQIVND (reference sequence). This CDR3 comprises 16 residues. CDR3 coding DNA: TGTGCCAGTAGTATCTCAGCCGGGACAGGGGACTATGGCTACACCTTC. Translation: CASSISAGTGDYGYTF.

This rearrangement joins TRBV11-2 to TRBJ1-2; the D is unclear. Germline values: CDR1 SGHAT, CDR2 FQNNGV. The germline V and J ends were trimmed by 3 bases and 7 bases, with 9 bases remaining between them. This CDR3 has 12 amino acids. The CDR3 bases are TGTGCCAGCAGCTTGAGCGGCTTTGGCTACACCTTC. This gives the protein CASSLSGFGYTF.

V is TRBV7-9 and J is TRBJ2-7, with a possible D match to TRBD2 (5 bases). Germline assignment: CDR1 SEHNR and CDR2 FQNEAQ (reference sequence). V lost 4 bases and J 4 bases, leaving 23 bases between the germline ends. The CDR3 length is 17 residues. CDR3 amino acids: CASSSIRGSSRNYEQYF. The CDR3 DNA reads as TGTGCCAGCAGCTCCATTAGAGGATCTAGCCGGAATTACGAGCAGTACTTC.

V and J are TRBV6-1 and TRBJ1-2; D is uncertain. Germline lookup yields CDR1 MNHNS and CDR2 SASEGT. The CDR3 has 13 residues. The germline V and J ends were trimmed by 10 bases and 6 bases, with 18 bases remaining between them. This chain's CDR3 is CAIEDISLHGYTF. In DNA form, the CDR3 reads TGTGCCATCGAAGACATTTCGCTTCATGGCTACACCTTC.

This chain connects TRBV19 to TRBJ2-2; 8 bases align to TRBD2. Germline CDR1 reads LNHDA; CDR2 reads SQIVND (reference sequence). Germline trimming cut 3 bases from V and 7 bases from J; bases unmatched to any gene: 7. This CDR3 has 15 residues. For the CDR3, the DNA is TGTGCCAGTAGTATGAGTCGGGGGGGCGTCGGGGAGCTGTTTTTT. Translating it yields CASSMSRGGVGELFF.

The J gene is TRBJ1-5, the V gene TRBV15; D uncertain. The CDR3 consists of 14 residues. Trimming shortened V by 1 base and J by 1 base, and 5 bases separated the two germline ends. Germline V gene lookup returns CDR1 LNHNV and CDR2 YYDKDF (reference sequence). In DNA, the CDR3 is TGTGCCACCAGCAGAGCACAGAGCAATCAGCCCCAGCATTTT. This encodes CATSRAQSNQPQHF.

The rearrangement links TRBV28 to TRBJ1-5; possibly TRBD1 for D (5 bases). The length of the CDR3 is 14 residues. Looked up from germline, CDR1 is MDHEN and CDR2 is SYDVKM. Between the trimmed V and J ends, which lost 7 bases and 5 bases, there was a span of 15 bases. CDR3 coding DNA: TGTGCCAGCACCAACGGAGGGGCCGATCAGCCCCAGCATTTT. Translating it yields CASTNGGADQPQHF.